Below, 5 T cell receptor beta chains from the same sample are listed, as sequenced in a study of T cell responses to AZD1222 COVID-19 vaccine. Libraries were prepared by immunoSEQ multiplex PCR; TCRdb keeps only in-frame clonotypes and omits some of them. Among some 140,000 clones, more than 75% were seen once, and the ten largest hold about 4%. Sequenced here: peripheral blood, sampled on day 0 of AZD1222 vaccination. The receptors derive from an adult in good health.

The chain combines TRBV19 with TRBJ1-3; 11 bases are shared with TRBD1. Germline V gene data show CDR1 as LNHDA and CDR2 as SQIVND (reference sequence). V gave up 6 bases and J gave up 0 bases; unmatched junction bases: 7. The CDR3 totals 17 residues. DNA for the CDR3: TGTGCCAGTAGACCGGGACAGGGGGACTTCTCTGGAAACACCATATATTTT. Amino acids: CASRPGQGDFSGNTIYF.

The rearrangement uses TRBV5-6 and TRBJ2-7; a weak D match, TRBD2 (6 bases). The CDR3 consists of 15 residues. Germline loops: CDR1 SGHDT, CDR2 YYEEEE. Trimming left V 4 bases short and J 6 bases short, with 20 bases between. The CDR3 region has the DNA TGTGCCAGCAGCCCAACCGGGGGTGGTGTGGGCGAGCAGTACTTC. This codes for CASSPTGGGVGEQYF.

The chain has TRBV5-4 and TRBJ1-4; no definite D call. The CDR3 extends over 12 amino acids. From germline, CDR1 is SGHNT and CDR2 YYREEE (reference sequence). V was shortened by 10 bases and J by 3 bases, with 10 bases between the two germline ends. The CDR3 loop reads CASSSSNEKLFF. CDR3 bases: TGTGCCTCGTCGTCTTCTAATGAAAAACTGTTTTTT.

CDR3 sequence reads: CASSPVQASNQPQHF. CDR3 DNA: TGCGCCAGCAGCCCAGTTCAGGCAAGCAATCAGCCCCAGCATTTT. V and J are TRBV4-1 and TRBJ1-5; D uncertain. Trimming removed 4 bases at V and 1 base at J, with 11 bases between. This CDR3 has 15 amino acids. Germline V gene lookup returns CDR1 MGHRA and CDR2 YSYEKL.

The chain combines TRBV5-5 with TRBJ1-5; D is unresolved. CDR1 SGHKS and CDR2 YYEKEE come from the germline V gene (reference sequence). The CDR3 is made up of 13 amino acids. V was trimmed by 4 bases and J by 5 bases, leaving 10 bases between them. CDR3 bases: TGTGCCAGCAGCCTATTCGGCGATCAGCCCCAGCATTTT. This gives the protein CASSLFGDQPQHF.